Following are 10 T cell receptor beta chains from one sample sequenced in a study of radiotherapy plus CTLA-4 blockade in lung cancer. This table comes from immunoSEQ multiplex PCR, and its TCRdb copy is limited to in-frame clones, with some not included. The sample shows 120,000 or so clones, about nine tenths of them seen only once. The sample in question was peripheral blood, obtained from a patient treated with radiotherapy plus ipilimumab. All receptors derive from a human donor with non-small cell lung cancer that progressed on radiotherapy plus ipilimumab.

The chain uses TRBV29-1 and TRBJ2-1; no clear D gene. The germline V gene has CDR1 SQVTM and CDR2 ANQGSEA. The germline V and J ends were trimmed by 4 bases and 9 bases, with 16 bases remaining between them. This CDR3 has 13 amino acids. The CDR3 reads CSVVYSLHGEQFF. The DNA of the CDR3 is TGCAGCGTTGTGTACAGTCTGCATGGTGAGCAGTTCTTC.

The rearrangement uses TRBV5-6 and TRBJ2-3; D is perhaps TRBD2 (5 bases). The CDR3 length is 13 residues. Per the germline V gene, CDR1 is SGHDT and CDR2 is YYEEEE. Trimming removed 4 bases from V and 2 bases from J, with 8 bases in between. The CDR3 DNA follows: TGTGCCAGCAGCCCGGGATCCACAGATACGCAGTATTTT. Amino acid sequence: CASSPGSTDTQYF.

The chain has TRBV2 and TRBJ2-1, with D maybe TRBD1 (5 bases). The V and J ends lost 3 bases and 4 bases respectively, with 7 bases between them. The CDR3 sequence is 13 residues long. CDR1 is SNHLY and CDR2 is FYNNEI in the germline V gene. Here the CDR3 reads CASSDDRYNEQFF. As DNA, the CDR3 is TGTGCCAGCAGTGACGACAGATACAATGAGCAGTTCTTC.

The chain is built from TRBV6-1 and TRBJ1-1; D remains ambiguous. The V gene's germline CDR1 is MNHNS and CDR2 SASEGT. V was pared by 10 bases and J by 6 bases, with 18 bases between. This CDR3 comprises 13 residues. In nucleotides, the CDR3 is TGTGCCACTTTCGACATTCCTGTCGCTGAAGCTTTCTTT. Its protein is CATFDIPVAEAFF.

The chain joins TRBV6-5 to TRBJ1-5; D remains ambiguous. V lost 5 bases and J lost 6, with 17 bases in between. Germline-derived CDR1 and CDR2 are MNHEY and SVGAGI. This CDR3 has 15 residues. The CDR3 DNA is TGTGCCAGCAGTAAGGCCGGGGTGTGGAGTCAGCCCCAGCATTTT. Protein product: CASSKAGVWSQPQHF.

V usage is TRBV15 and J usage is TRBJ1-2; TRBD1 agrees at 7 bases. This CDR3 has 14 residues. Germline assignment: CDR1 LNHNV and CDR2 YYDKDF (reference sequence). Trimming took 5 bases from V and 6 from J; bases not matched to a gene: 9. The CDR3 nucleotides are TGTGCCACCAGCCGGAGACAGGGACGCGATGGCTACACCTTC. It encodes CATSRRQGRDGYTF.

This chain connects TRBV5-1 to TRBJ1-1; maybe TRBD1 (5 bases). The germline gives CDR1 SGHRS, CDR2 YFSETQ. Trimming pared 4 bases from V and 4 bases from J, leaving 11 bases between. The CDR3 consists of 13 residues. The CDR3 spells CASSTGRGTEAFF. In DNA, the CDR3 is TGCGCCAGCAGCACGGGGCGCGGCACTGAAGCTTTCTTT. The entire variable domain, with the rest obtained from reference TRBV5-1 and TRBJ1-1, is as follows: KAGVTQTPRYLIKTRGQQVTLSCSPISGHRSVSWYQQTPGQGLQFLFEYFSETQRNKGNFPGRFSGRQFSNSRSEMNVSTLELGDSALYLCASSTGRGTEAFFGQGTRLTVV.

The rearrangement uses TRBV9 and TRBJ2-1; the match to TRBD2 covers 12 bases. The CDR3 runs 13 residues. J was trimmed by 12 bases and V by 4 bases; bases with no gene match: 5. The germline gives CDR1 SGDLS, CDR2 YYNGEE. The CDR3 sequence is CASSSQLAGGQFF. DNA of the CDR3: TGTGCCAGCAGCTCACAACTAGCGGGGGGGCAGTTCTTC. The full variable domain, rest sourced from reference TRBV9 and TRBJ2-1, is DSGVTQTPKHLITATGQRVTLRCSPRSGDLSVYWYQQSLDQGLQFLIQYYNGEERAKGNILERFSAQQFPDLHSELNLSSLELGDSALYFCASSSQLAGGQFFGPGTRLTVL.

DNA for the CDR3: TGTGCCAGCAGCGACAGTAGCGGGTGGAGGGATGAGCAGTTCTTC. It specifies CASSDSSGWRDEQFF. The chain has TRBV9 and TRBJ2-1, with 7 bases lining up with TRBD2. This CDR3 spans 15 amino acids. The germline V gene has CDR1 SGDLS and CDR2 YYNGEE. Trimming took 3 bases from V and 8 from J; bases not matched to a gene: 11.

V gene TRBV27 combines with J gene TRBJ2-5; possible D gene TRBD2, 6 bases. CDR1 MNHEY and CDR2 SMNVEV come from the germline V gene (reference sequence). CDR3 length equals 15 residues. V dropped 5 bases and J dropped 5 bases, with 18 bases sitting between them. Here the CDR3 reads CASSPSWAGRETQYF. The CDR3, as DNA: TGTGCCAGCAGTCCGTCTTGGGCGGGAAGGGAGACCCAGTACTTC.